Following are 27 T cell receptor beta chains from one sample sequenced in a study of blood T cell repertoires in COVID-19. Assay used: immunoSEQ multiplex PCR; TCRdb lists only in-frame clones, some missing. Among about 270,000 clones listed, about 87% were seen once. The sample comprised PBMCs or T cells enriched from blood (not recorded which). These TCRs come from a woman in her thirties with acute COVID-19.

This rearrangement joins TRBV28 to TRBJ2-1; 7 nucleotides line up with TRBD2. V lost 5 bases, J lost 2 bases, and 9 bases stayed unmatched. CDR1 is MDHEN and CDR2 is SYDVKM in the germline V gene. The CDR3 length is 16 residues. The CDR3 is CASSPSSGTTYNEQFF. The CDR3 DNA is TGTGCCAGCAGTCCTTCCTCCGGGACTACCTACAATGAGCAGTTCTTC.

The V gene is TRBV19, the J gene TRBJ1-1; D possibly corresponds to TRBD1 (5 bases). Germline lookup yields CDR1 LNHDA and CDR2 SQIVND (reference sequence). V lost 10 bases and J lost 3, with 15 bases in between. This CDR3 region has 13 residues. CDR3: CATKQGLYTEAFF. Here the CDR3 DNA reads TGTGCCACTAAGCAGGGTCTTTACACTGAAGCTTTCTTT.

The rearrangement uses TRBV4-1 and TRBJ2-3, with 7 bases identical to TRBD1. The CDR3 covers 15 residues. V lost 1 base and J lost 4; bases outside the gene matches: 5. CDR1 is MGHRA, CDR2 YSYEKL, per germline. In DNA form, the CDR3 reads TGCGCCAGCAGCCAAGGGACTCAGGGGGCAGATACGCAGTATTTT. Translating gives CASSQGTQGADTQYF.

The rearrangement joins TRBV20-1 to TRBJ1-2, with D uncertain. Trimming took 4 bases from V and 2 from J, leaving 5 bases between them. Looked up from germline, CDR1 is DFQATT and CDR2 is SNEGSKA (reference sequence). The CDR3 is made up of 11 amino acids. The CDR3 sequence is CSATGNYGYTF. The CDR3 DNA sequence: TGCAGTGCTACAGGAAACTATGGCTACACCTTC.

V gene TRBV24-1 combines with J gene TRBJ1-2; D gene uncertain. The V gene lost 5 bases and the J gene lost 2 bases, with 5 bases spanning the gap. Germline V gene sequence: CDR1 KGHDR, CDR2 SFDVKD. This CDR3 has 12 amino acids. CDR3 coding DNA: TGTGCCACCAGTGGTCGGAACTATGGCTACACCTTC. Its translation: CATSGRNYGYTF.

The V and J genes are TRBV4-1 and TRBJ1-5; 10 bases line up with TRBD1. Trimming took 5 bases from V and 5 from J; bases not matched to a gene: 12. Germline values: CDR1 MGHRA, CDR2 YSYEKL. The CDR3 is made up of 17 amino acids. CDR3 sequence: CASSTRPQGTGDQPQHF. The CDR3 coding sequence is TGCGCCAGCAGCACCCGACCCCAGGGGACAGGGGATCAGCCCCAGCATTTT.

The chain links TRBV5-1 to TRBJ2-2; TRBD1 matches at 8 bases. This CDR3 is built from 17 residues. V lost 1 base and J lost 1; bases outside the gene matches: 6. The germline V gene encodes CDR1 SGHRS and CDR2 YFSETQ. DNA of the CDR3: TGCGCCAGCAGCTTGAATGGACAGGGTGGGAACACCGGGGAGCTGTTTTTT. This gives the protein CASSLNGQGGNTGELFF. Using reference TRBV5-1 and TRBJ2-2 for the parts outside the CDR3, the full variable domain is KAGVTQTPRYLIKTRGQQVTLSCSPISGHRSVSWYQQTPGQGLQFLFEYFSETQRNKGNFPGRFSGRQFSNSRSEMNVSTLELGDSALYLCASSLNGQGGNTGELFFGEGSRLTVL.

V gene TRBV7-3 combines with J gene TRBJ2-1, with D possibly matching TRBD1 (7 bases). Between the trimmed V and J ends, which lost 0 bases and 0 bases, there was a span of 15 bases. This CDR3 comprises 18 residues. Germline CDR1 and CDR2: SGHTA and FQGTGA. The CDR3 DNA follows: TGTGCCAGCAGCTTAACAGGGGGCCTAGCGAGCTCCTACAATGAGCAGTTCTTC. Protein: CASSLTGGLASSYNEQFF.

This chain links TRBV3-1 (or the pseudogene TRBV3-2) with TRBJ1-2; TRBD1 aligns across 7 bases. The CDR3 sequence is 15 residues long. CDR1 LGHDT and CDR2 YNNKEL come from the germline V gene (reference sequence). Germline trimming cut 1 base from V and 0 bases from J; bases unmatched to any gene: 2. The CDR3: CASSQGQGANYGYTF. The DNA for the CDR3 is TGTGCCAGCAGCCAAGGACAGGGAGCTAACTATGGCTACACCTTC.

The CDR3 nucleotides read TGTGCCAGCAGTTTGACTAGCGGCGACAATGAGCAGTTCTTC. It codes for CASSLTSGDNEQFF. The gene calls are TRBV28 and TRBJ2-1, with 9 bases aligning to TRBD2. The CDR3 totals 14 residues. Trimming removed 3 bases from V and 5 bases from J; junction bases left unmatched: 2. Germline V gives CDR1 MDHEN, CDR2 SYDVKM.

V and J are TRBV6-9 and TRBJ2-1; D is undetermined. Germline CDR1 is MNHGY and CDR2 is SVAAGI. The germline V and J ends were trimmed by 3 bases and 7 bases, with 4 bases remaining between them. The CDR3 sequence is 11 residues long. CDR3 coding DNA: TGTGCCAGCAGTTACGAGAATGAGCAGTTCTTC. Amino acids: CASSYENEQFF.

In this sample, this clone turned up a few times. The chain has TRBV2 and TRBJ1-6, with D unclear. The germline gives CDR1 SNHLY, CDR2 FYNNEI. The CDR3 loop spans 17 amino acids. Trimming stripped 6 bases from V and 0 bases from J, with 15 bases between. CDR3 in DNA: TGTGCCAGCAGCGAATGGGAGGGCGTCTCCTATAATTCACCCCTCCACTTT. It translates to CASSEWEGVSYNSPLHF.

V is TRBV6-5 and J is TRBJ2-1, with D uncertain. The CDR3 runs to 13 residues. The V end was cut by 3 bases, the J end by 8 bases, with 11 bases between. CDR1 is MNHEY and CDR2 is SVGAGI in the germline V gene. The DNA of the CDR3 is TGTGCCAGCAGTTATCGAGAGCAGGATGAGCAGTTCTTC. Translation: CASSYREQDEQFF.

This clone has just one count. The chain employs TRBV29-1 and TRBJ2-7, with D maybe TRBD1 (6 bases). Germline V gene lookup returns CDR1 SQVTM and CDR2 ANQGSEA. V dropped 5 bases and J dropped 4 bases, with 9 bases sitting between them. The CDR3 has 11 amino acids. CDR3 nucleotide sequence: TGCAGCGTTATCAGGGGATACGAGCAGTACTTC. This encodes CSVIRGYEQYF.

The rearrangement uses TRBV14 and TRBJ2-7; no reliable D call. V was clipped by 5 bases and J by 0 bases, with 8 bases between them. Germline V gives CDR1 SGHDN, CDR2 FVKESK. The CDR3 contains 13 residues. Written as DNA, the CDR3 is TGTGCCAGCAGCTACTATAGCTCCTACGAGCAGTACTTC. As protein: CASSYYSSYEQYF.

The J gene is TRBJ2-3, the V gene TRBV7-3, with D possibly TRBD2 on 6 matching bases. The CDR3 has 16 residues. Germline V gene lookup returns CDR1 SGHTA and CDR2 FQGTGA. Trimming stripped 1 base from V and 5 bases from J, with 16 bases between. CDR3 protein: CASSLKGGAEGDTQYF. In DNA form, the CDR3 reads TGTGCCAGCAGCTTAAAGGGCGGGGCTGAGGGAGATACGCAGTATTTT.

This clone came up many times. V is TRBV6-4 and J is TRBJ2-2; 9 bases agree with TRBD2. The length of the CDR3 is 13 residues. Germline CDR1 is MRHNA and CDR2 is SNTAGT. J was trimmed by 3 bases and V by 8 bases; bases with no gene match: 1. In DNA, the CDR3 is TGTGCCAGCTCTAGCGGGGACACCGGGGAGCTGTTTTTT. It specifies CASSSGDTGELFF.

This chain connects TRBV6-1 to TRBJ1-1; 7 bases align to TRBD1. The ends lost 1 base at V and 3 bases at J; junction bases unmatched: 2. The germline V gene encodes CDR1 MNHNS and CDR2 SASEGT. This CDR3 spans 14 amino acids. CDR3 nucleotide sequence: TGTGCCAGCAGTGAAGGACAGGGACACACTGAAGCTTTCTTT. It encodes CASSEGQGHTEAFF.

J is TRBJ2-5 and V is TRBV5-3; D gene unclear. TRBV5-3 is treated as an ORF (open reading frame) with a function not yet certain. Trimming cost V 0 bases and J 5 bases, with 14 bases left between them. The CDR3 extends over 15 amino acids. The CDR3 reads CARSLGHPSRETQYF. The CDR3 DNA reads TGTGCCAGAAGCTTGGGTCATCCTAGTCGTGAGACCCAGTACTTC.

The chain joins TRBV18 to TRBJ1-2; no clear D. Germline-derived CDR1 and CDR2 are KGHSH and LQKENI. The CDR3 contains 14 residues. V was clipped by 3 bases and J by 0 bases, with 8 bases between them. The CDR3 DNA is TGTGCCAGCTCACCGGGCAGGACTAACTATGGCTACACCTTC. This gives the protein CASSPGRTNYGYTF. Full variable domain (remainder filled in from reference TRBV18 and TRBJ1-2): NAGVMQNPRHLVRRRGQEARLRCSPMKGHSHVYWYRQLPEEGLKFMVYLQKENIIDESGMPKERFSAEFPKEGPSILRIQQVVRGDSAAYFCASSPGRTNYGYTFGSGTRLTVV.

The chain carries TRBV4-2 and TRBJ2-7, with TRBD2 matching 14 bases. V gave up 2 bases and J gave up 3 bases; unmatched junction bases: 3. Germline-derived CDR1 and CDR2 are LGHNA and YNFKEQ. This CDR3 contains 16 residues. This CDR3 reads CASSQQGTSGSYEQYF. For the CDR3, the DNA is TGTGCCAGCAGCCAACAGGGGACTAGCGGGAGCTACGAGCAGTACTTC.

This rearrangement joins TRBV11-3 to TRBJ2-2; TRBD1 aligns across 10 bases. V shed 0 bases and J 3 bases; nucleotides not matched to a gene: 7. The CDR3 length is 18 residues. Germline assignment: CDR1 SGHNT and CDR2 YENEEA. As DNA, the CDR3 is TGTGCCAGCAGCTTAGAGGACAGGGGGAAAGCGTACACCGGGGAGCTGTTTTTT. It is translated as CASSLEDRGKAYTGELFF.

This clone has just a few counts. The J gene is TRBJ2-3, the V gene TRBV9; 11 positions agree with TRBD2. J was trimmed by 0 bases and V by 3 bases; bases with no gene match: 12. Germline V gene lookup returns CDR1 SGDLS and CDR2 YYNGEE. This CDR3 contains 19 residues. The CDR3 nucleotides are TGTGCCAGCAGCGGCTCCGGGACTAGCGGCACTCTGAGCACAGATACGCAGTATTTT. Amino acids: CASSGSGTSGTLSTDTQYF.

This sequence joins TRBV30 and TRBJ1-1, with D possibly matching TRBD1 (6 bases). The CDR3 is 14 residues long. The germline V gene encodes CDR1 GTSNPN and CDR2 SVGIG (reference sequence). Trimming took off 2 bases at V and 1 base at J, with 11 bases between the two ends. In nucleotides, the CDR3 is TGTGCCTGGAGTTTAACGACAGGGAACACTGAAGCTTTCTTT. It translates to CAWSLTTGNTEAFF.

The chain links TRBV3-1 (or the pseudogene TRBV3-2) to TRBJ1-1; D gene ambiguous. Trimming removed 1 base from V and 2 bases from J, with 11 bases in between. In germline, CDR1 is LGHDT, CDR2 YNNKEL (reference sequence). The CDR3 sequence is 15 residues long. The CDR3 bases are TGTGCCAGCAGCCAAGTCGGAGGGTCTAACACTGAAGCTTTCTTT. Its translation: CASSQVGGSNTEAFF.

The rearrangement uses TRBV27 and TRBJ2-1, with D possibly TRBD2 on 6 matching bases. The CDR3 contains 15 residues. The V gene lost 6 bases and the J gene lost 0 bases, with 12 bases spanning the gap. CDR1 is MNHEY and CDR2 is SMNVEV in the germline V gene (reference sequence). CDR3 region: CASRRGASSYNEQFF. In nucleotides, the CDR3 is TGTGCCAGCAGACGCGGGGCGAGCTCCTACAATGAGCAGTTCTTC.

V and J are TRBV28 and TRBJ2-3; maybe TRBD2 (7 bases). Germline CDR1 and CDR2: MDHEN and SYDVKM. The CDR3 extends over 17 amino acids. The V end was cut by 4 bases, the J end by 6 bases, with 23 bases between. For the CDR3, the DNA is TGTGCCAGCAGTTACGAGACCGGGGGGCGATCTTTGGATACGCAGTATTTT. Translation gives CASSYETGGRSLDTQYF.